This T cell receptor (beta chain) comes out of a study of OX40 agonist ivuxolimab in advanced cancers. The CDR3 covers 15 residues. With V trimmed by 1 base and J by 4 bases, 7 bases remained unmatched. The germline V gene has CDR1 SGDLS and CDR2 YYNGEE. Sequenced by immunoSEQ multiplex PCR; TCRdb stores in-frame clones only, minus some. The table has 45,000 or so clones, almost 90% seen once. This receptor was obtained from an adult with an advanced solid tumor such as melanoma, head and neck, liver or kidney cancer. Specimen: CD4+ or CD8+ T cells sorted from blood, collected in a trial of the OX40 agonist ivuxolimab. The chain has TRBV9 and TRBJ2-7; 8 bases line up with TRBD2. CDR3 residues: CASSVNPSGPYEQYF. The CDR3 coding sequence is TGTGCCAGCAGCGTAAACCCTAGCGGGCCTTACGAGCAGTACTTC.